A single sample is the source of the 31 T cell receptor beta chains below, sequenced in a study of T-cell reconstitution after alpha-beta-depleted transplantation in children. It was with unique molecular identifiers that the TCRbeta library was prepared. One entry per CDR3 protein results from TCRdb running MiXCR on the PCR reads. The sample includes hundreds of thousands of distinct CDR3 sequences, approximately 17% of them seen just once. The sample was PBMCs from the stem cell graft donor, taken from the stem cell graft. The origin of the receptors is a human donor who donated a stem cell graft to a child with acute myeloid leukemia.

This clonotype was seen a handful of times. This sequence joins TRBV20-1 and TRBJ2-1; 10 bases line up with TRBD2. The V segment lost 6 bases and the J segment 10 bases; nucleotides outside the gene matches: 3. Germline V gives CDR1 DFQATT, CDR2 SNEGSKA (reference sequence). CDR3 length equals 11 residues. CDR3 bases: TGCAGTGCAGCGGGGGGGGGAGAGCAGTTCTTC. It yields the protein CSAAGGGEQFF.

The CDR3 nucleotides read TGTGCCAGCACTTATGGGACAGGGTTGAATCAGCCCCAGCATTTT. Translation gives CASTYGTGLNQPQHF. V usage is TRBV12-3 or TRBV12-4 and J usage is TRBJ1-5; TRBD1 agrees at 9 bases. Losses at the gene ends were 7 bases for V and 4 bases for J; bases not matched to a gene: 8. The CDR3 is made up of 15 amino acids.

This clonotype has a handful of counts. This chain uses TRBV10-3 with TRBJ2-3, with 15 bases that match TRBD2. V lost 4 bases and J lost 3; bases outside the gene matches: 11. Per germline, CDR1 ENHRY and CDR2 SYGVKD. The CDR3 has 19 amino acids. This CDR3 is CAISGGPGTSGGKTDTQYF. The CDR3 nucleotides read TGTGCCATCAGTGGTGGCCCCGGGACTAGCGGGGGGAAGACAGATACGCAGTATTTT.

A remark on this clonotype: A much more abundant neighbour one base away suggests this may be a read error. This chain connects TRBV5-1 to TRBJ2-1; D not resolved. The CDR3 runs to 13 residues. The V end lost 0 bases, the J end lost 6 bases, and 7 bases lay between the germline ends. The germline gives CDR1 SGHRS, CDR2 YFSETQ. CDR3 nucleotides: TGCGCCAGCAGCTTGGACGGGTTCAATGAGCAGTTCTTC. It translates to CASSLDGFNEQFF.

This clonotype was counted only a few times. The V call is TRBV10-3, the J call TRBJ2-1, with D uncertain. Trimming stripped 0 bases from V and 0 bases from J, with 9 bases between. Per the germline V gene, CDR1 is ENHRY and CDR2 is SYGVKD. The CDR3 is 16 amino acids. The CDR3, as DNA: TGTGCCATCAGTGAGTCGGATCGTAGCTCCTACAATGAGCAGTTCTTC. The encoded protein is CAISESDRSSYNEQFF.

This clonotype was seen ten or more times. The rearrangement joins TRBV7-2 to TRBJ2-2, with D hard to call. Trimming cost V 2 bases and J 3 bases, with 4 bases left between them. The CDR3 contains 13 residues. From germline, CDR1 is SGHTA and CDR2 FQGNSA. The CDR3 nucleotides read TGTGCCAGCAGCTTACTCGACACCGGGGAGCTGTTTTTT. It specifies CASSLLDTGELFF.

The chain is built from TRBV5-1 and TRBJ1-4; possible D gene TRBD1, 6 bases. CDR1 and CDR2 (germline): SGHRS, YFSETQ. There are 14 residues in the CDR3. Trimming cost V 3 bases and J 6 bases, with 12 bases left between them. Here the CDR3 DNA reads TGCGCCAGCAGCTGGGGGGCCGCGGATGAAAAACTGTTTTTT. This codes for CASSWGAADEKLFF.

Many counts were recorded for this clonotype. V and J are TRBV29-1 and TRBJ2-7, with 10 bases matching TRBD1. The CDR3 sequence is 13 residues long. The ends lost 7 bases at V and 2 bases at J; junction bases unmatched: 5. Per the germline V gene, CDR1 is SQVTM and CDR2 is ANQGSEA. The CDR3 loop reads CSAGDRGPYEQYF. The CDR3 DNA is TGCAGCGCCGGGGACAGGGGCCCCTACGAGCAGTACTTC.

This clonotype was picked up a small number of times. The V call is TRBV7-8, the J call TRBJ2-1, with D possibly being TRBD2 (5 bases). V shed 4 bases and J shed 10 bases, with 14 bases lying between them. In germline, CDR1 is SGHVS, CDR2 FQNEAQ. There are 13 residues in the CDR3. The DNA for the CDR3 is TGTGCCAGCAGCTCCGGACTCCCAGAAGAGCAGTTCTTC. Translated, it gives CASSSGLPEEQFF.

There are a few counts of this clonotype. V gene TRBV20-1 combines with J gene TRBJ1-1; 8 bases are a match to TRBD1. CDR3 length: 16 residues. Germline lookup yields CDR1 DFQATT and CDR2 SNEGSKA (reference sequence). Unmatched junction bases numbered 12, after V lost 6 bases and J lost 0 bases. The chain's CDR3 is CSAAQDRVEMNTEAFF. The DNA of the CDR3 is TGCAGTGCAGCCCAGGACAGGGTGGAAATGAACACTGAAGCTTTCTTT.

CDR3 sequence reads: CASSLARDPSTDTQYF. The CDR3 coding sequence is TGTGCCAGCAGCTTAGCGCGTGACCCCTCCACAGATACGCAGTATTTT. This chain joins TRBV7-9 and TRBJ2-3, with D uncertain. V lost 0 bases and J 2 bases, leaving 12 bases between the germline ends. Per germline, CDR1 SEHNR and CDR2 FQNEAQ (reference sequence). This CDR3 contains 16 residues.

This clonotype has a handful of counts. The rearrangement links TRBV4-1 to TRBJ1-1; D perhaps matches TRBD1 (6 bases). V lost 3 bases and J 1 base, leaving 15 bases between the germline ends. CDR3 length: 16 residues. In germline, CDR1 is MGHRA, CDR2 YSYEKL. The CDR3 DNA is TGCGCCAGCAGCCATGGTCGGGGGGCAGCGAACACTGAAGCTTTCTTT. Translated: CASSHGRGAANTEAFF.

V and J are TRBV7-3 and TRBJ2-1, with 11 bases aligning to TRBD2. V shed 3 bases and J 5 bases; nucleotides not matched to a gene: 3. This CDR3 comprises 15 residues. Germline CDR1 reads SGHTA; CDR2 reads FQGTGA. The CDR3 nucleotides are TGTGCCAGCAGCTTTAGCGGGGGGGATAACAATGAGCAGTTCTTC. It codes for CASSFSGGDNNEQFF.

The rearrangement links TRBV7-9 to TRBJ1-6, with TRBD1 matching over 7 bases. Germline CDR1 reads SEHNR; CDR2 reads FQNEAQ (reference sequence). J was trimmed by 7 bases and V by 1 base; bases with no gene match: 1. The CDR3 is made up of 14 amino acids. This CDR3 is CASSLGGQNSPLHF. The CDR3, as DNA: TGTGCCAGCAGCTTAGGGGGACAGAATTCACCCCTCCACTTT.

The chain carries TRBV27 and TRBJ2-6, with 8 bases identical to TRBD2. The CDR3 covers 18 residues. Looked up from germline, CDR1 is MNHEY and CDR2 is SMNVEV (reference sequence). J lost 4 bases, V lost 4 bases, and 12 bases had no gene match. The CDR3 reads CASSSPSGGLTGANVLTF. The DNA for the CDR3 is TGTGCCAGCAGTTCGCCCTCGGGAGGGCTAACGGGGGCCAACGTCCTGACTTTC.

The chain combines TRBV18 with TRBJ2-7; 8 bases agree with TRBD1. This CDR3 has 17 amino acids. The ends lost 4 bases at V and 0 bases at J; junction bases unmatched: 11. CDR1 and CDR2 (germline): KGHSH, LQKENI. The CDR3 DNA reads TGTGCCAGCTCACGGGCACCAACTACAGGGGGCTCCTACGAGCAGTACTTC. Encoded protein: CASSRAPTTGGSYEQYF.

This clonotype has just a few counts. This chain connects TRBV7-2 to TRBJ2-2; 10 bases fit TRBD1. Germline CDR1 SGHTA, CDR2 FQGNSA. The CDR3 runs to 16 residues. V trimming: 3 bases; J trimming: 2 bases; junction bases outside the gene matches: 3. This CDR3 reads CASSFRTGGNTGELFF. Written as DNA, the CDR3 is TGTGCCAGCAGCTTCAGGACAGGGGGAAACACCGGGGAGCTGTTTTTT.

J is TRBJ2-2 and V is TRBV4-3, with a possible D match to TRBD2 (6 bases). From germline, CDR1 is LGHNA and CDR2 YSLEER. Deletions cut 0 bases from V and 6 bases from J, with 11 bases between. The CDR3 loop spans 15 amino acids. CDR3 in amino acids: CASSQENWGAGELFF. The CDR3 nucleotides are TGCGCCAGCAGCCAAGAGAACTGGGGGGCCGGGGAGCTGTTTTTT.

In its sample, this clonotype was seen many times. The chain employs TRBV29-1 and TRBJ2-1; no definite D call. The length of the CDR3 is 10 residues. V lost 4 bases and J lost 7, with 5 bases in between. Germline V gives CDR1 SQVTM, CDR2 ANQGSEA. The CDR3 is CSVVWNEQFF. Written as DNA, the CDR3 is TGCAGCGTTGTGTGGAATGAGCAGTTCTTC.

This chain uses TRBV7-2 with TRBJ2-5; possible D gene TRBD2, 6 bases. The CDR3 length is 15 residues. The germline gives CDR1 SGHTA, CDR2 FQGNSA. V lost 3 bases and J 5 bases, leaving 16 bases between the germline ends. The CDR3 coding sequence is TGTGCCAGCAGCTTGATAACTAGCTCCCGGGAGACCCAGTACTTC. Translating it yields CASSLITSSRETQYF.

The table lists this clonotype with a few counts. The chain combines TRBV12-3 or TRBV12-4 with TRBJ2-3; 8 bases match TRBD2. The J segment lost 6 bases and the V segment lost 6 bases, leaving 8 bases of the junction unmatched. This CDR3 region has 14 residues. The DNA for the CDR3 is TGTGCCAGCAGCTTCGGGGGGGCCGGGGATACGCAGTATTTT. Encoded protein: CASSFGGAGDTQYF.

The CDR3 spells CASSPLGQGGYGYTF. The CDR3, as DNA: TGTGCCAGCAGTCCCCTCGGACAGGGAGGCTATGGCTACACCTTC. The V call is TRBV28, the J call TRBJ1-2, with 8 nucleotides matching TRBD1. The CDR3 consists of 15 residues. Germline V CDR1 and CDR2: MDHEN, SYDVKM. V gave up 5 bases and J gave up 4 bases; unmatched junction bases: 9.

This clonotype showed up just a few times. Here the CDR3 DNA reads TGCAGCGTTGGGCGGGGGGCATTCTACAATGAGCAGTTCTTC. Translation: CSVGRGAFYNEQFF. The chain uses TRBV29-1 and TRBJ2-1, with 8 bases identical to TRBD2. The CDR3 totals 14 residues. J gave up 3 bases and V 4 bases, and 5 bases lay outside the gene matches. The germline V gene encodes CDR1 SQVTM and CDR2 ANQGSEA.

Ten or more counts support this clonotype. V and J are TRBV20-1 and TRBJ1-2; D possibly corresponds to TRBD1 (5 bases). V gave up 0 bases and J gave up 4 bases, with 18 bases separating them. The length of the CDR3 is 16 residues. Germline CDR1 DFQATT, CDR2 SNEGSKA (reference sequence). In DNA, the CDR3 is TGCAGTGCTAGAGATTGGGGGGGTGCCACCTCCTATGGCTACACCTTC. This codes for CSARDWGGATSYGYTF.

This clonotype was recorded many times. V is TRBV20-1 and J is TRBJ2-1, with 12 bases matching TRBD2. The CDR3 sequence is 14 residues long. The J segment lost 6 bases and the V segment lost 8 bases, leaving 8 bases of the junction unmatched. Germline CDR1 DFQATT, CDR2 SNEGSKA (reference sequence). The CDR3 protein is CSIIRLAGVNEQFF. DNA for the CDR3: TGCAGTATTATAAGACTAGCGGGGGTCAATGAGCAGTTCTTC.

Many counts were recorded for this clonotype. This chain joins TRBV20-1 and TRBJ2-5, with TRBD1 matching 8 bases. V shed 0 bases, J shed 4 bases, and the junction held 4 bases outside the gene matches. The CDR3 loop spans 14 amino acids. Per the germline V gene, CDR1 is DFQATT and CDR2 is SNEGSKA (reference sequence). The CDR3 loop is CSARDPRGPETQYF. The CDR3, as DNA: TGCAGTGCTAGAGATCCCAGGGGGCCAGAGACCCAGTACTTC.

The DNA of the CDR3 is TGTGCCAGCAGCTTGCTGGCCAACCAAGAGACCCAGTACTTC. This sequence encodes CASSLLANQETQYF. The chain joins TRBV5-6 to TRBJ2-5; D remains unclear. The germline V gene encodes CDR1 SGHDT and CDR2 YYEEEE. Trimming removed 1 base from V and 0 bases from J, with 7 bases in between. The CDR3 has 14 amino acids.

This CDR3 is CSVALAEFPGELFF. DNA for the CDR3: TGCAGCGTTGCCTTAGCGGAGTTTCCCGGGGAGCTGTTTTTT. The chain couples TRBV29-1 to TRBJ2-2; D perhaps matches TRBD2 (6 bases). Trimming removed 4 bases at V and 6 bases at J, with 15 bases between. Per the germline V gene, CDR1 is SQVTM and CDR2 is ANQGSEA. CDR3 length: 14 residues.

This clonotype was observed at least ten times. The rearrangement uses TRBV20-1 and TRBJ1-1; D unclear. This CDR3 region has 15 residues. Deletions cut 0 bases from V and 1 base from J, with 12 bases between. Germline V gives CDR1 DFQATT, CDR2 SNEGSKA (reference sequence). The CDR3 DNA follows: TGCAGTGCTAGAGATCTCTGGGCAGCGAACACTGAAGCTTTCTTT. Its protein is CSARDLWAANTEAFF.

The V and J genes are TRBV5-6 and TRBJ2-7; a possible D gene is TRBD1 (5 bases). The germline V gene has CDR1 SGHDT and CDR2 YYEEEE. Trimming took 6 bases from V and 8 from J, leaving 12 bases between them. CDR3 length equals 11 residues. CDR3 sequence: CASTSGIQQYF. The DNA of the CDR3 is TGTGCCAGCACCTCAGGGATCCAGCAGTACTTC.

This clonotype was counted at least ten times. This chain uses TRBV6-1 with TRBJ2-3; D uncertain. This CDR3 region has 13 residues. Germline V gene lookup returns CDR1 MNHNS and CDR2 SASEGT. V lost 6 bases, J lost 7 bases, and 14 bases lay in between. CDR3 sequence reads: CASSLATGYTQYF. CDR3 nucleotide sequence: TGTGCCAGCAGCCTCGCGACCGGTTATACGCAGTATTTT.